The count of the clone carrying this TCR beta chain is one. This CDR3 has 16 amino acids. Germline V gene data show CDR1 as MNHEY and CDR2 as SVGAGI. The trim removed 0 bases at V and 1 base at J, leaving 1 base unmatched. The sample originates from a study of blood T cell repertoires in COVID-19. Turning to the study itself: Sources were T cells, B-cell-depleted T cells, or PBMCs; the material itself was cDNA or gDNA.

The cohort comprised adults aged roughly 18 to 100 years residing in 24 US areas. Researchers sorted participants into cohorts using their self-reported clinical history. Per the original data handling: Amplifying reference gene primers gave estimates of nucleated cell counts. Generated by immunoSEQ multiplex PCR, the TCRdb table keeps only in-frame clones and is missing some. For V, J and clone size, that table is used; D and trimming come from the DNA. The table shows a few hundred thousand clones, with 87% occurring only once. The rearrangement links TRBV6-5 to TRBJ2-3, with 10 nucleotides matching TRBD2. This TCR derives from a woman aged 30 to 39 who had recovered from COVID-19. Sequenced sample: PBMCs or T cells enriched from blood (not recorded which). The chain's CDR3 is CASSYSLAGGTDTQYF. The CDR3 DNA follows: TGTGCCAGCAGTTACTCCCTAGCGGGGGGCACAGATACGCAGTATTTT.